This T cell receptor (beta chain) was profiled in a study of blood T cell repertoires in COVID-19. TCRdb's table, derived via immunoSEQ multiplex PCR, lists solely in-frame clones and lacks some. The table has about 200,000 clones, 94% seen once; the top ten hold 0.6% to 0.9%. V gave up 4 bases and J gave up 9 bases, with 17 bases separating them. CDR3 size: 15 residues. Germline lookup yields CDR1 SGHRS and CDR2 YFSETQ. The source material was peripheral blood. The sequence was collected from a man aged 25 to 45 with COVID-19, enrolled during active disease. The chain couples TRBV5-1 to TRBJ1-6; D may be TRBD1 (6 bases). DNA for the CDR3: TGCGCCAGCAGCGCTACACAGGGAACGGGTTCACCCCTCCACTTT. It specifies CASSATQGTGSPLHF.